This T cell receptor beta chain was obtained from a study of blood T cell repertoires in COVID-19. Produced via immunoSEQ multiplex PCR; TCRdb's table is partial and in-frame only. The repertoire includes about 82,000 clones, roughly 80% of them detected once, and more than 10% sits in the top ten. The CDR3 is 16 amino acids. The germline V gene encodes CDR1 SGHAT and CDR2 FQNNGV. V trimming: 1 base; J trimming: 4 bases; junction bases outside the gene matches: 10. The sequencing input was peripheral blood. The chain combines TRBV11-2 with TRBJ2-7; 7 bases agree with TRBD2. This clonotype was sampled from a middle-aged woman with active or convalescent COVID-19. CDR3 in DNA: TGTGCCAGCAGCTTAGGGGGAGGGCTCCCCTTTTACGAGCAGTACTTC. Residues: CASSLGGGLPFYEQYF.